The 17 T cell receptor beta chains presented below share a single source sample, sequenced in a study of blood T cell repertoires in COVID-19. Method: immunoSEQ multiplex PCR; TCRdb's copy keeps in-frame clones and lacks some. The sample carries more than 350,000 clones, around nine tenths recorded once. The sequenced sample consisted of PBMCs or T cells enriched from blood (not recorded which). Receptors originate from a woman between 50 and 59 years old who had recovered from COVID-19.

V is TRBV4-1 and J is TRBJ1-2; D remains ambiguous. From germline, CDR1 is MGHRA and CDR2 YSYEKL. There are 14 residues in the CDR3. Trimming took 0 bases from V and 8 from J, leaving 13 bases between them. The CDR3 here is CASSQDRNSLGYTF. The CDR3 DNA reads TGCGCCAGCAGCCAAGATCGGAACAGTCTGGGCTACACCTTC.

This chain connects TRBV7-6 to TRBJ1-3, with 8 bases that match TRBD1. Per germline, CDR1 SGHVS and CDR2 FNYEAQ. The CDR3 totals 14 residues. The junction had 3 bases not matched to a gene; V was cut back by 6 bases and J by 2 bases. CDR3 nucleotides: TGTGCCAGCAGTCGGACAGGGCCTGGAAACACCATATATTTT. This encodes CASSRTGPGNTIYF.

The chain couples TRBV15 to TRBJ1-2, with D perhaps TRBD1 (5 bases). Trimming pared 3 bases from V and 8 bases from J, leaving 16 bases between. CDR3 size: 14 residues. In germline, CDR1 is LNHNV, CDR2 YYDKDF (reference sequence). The CDR3 DNA sequence: TGTGCCACCAGCAGGCAACAAGCAGGGTACGGCTACACCTTC. Translated, it gives CATSRQQAGYGYTF.

The genes are TRBV30 and TRBJ1-2; the D gene is possibly TRBD1 (5 bases). In germline, CDR1 is GTSNPN, CDR2 SVGIG (reference sequence). V was pared by 3 bases and J by 0 bases, with 11 bases between. This CDR3 has 14 amino acids. In nucleotides, the CDR3 is TGTGCCTGGAGCAACAGGATAGCTAACTATGGCTACACCTTC. It is translated as CAWSNRIANYGYTF.

The J gene is TRBJ2-7, the V gene TRBV5-1; TRBD1 matches at 11 bases. Germline CDR1 and CDR2: SGHRS and YFSETQ. J was trimmed by 4 bases and V by 4 bases; bases with no gene match: 7. CDR3 length: 15 residues. The CDR3: CASSRLGTGGYEQYF. The CDR3 bases are TGCGCCAGCAGCCGCCTTGGGACAGGGGGATACGAGCAGTACTTC.

The chain has TRBV7-8 and TRBJ1-5; no reliable D call. V gave up 1 base and J gave up 10 bases, with 17 bases separating them. Looked up from germline, CDR1 is SGHVS and CDR2 is FQNEAQ. CDR3 length: 15 residues. In nucleotides, the CDR3 is TGTGCCAGCAGCTTAGTATGGGTAGGAGGTCGACCCCAGCATTTT. The encoded protein is CASSLVWVGGRPQHF.

The rearrangement links TRBV15 to TRBJ1-2, with a possible D match to TRBD1 (5 bases). With 1 base removed from V and 4 bases from J, the gap between germline ends came to 13 bases. CDR3 length: 15 amino acids. The germline gives CDR1 LNHNV, CDR2 YYDKDF (reference sequence). CDR3 sequence (DNA): TGTGCCACCAGCAGAGGTGAAGGGGCGACCTATGGCTACACCTTC. Amino acid sequence: CATSRGEGATYGYTF.

This chain links TRBV20-1 with TRBJ2-7; perhaps TRBD2 as D (6 bases). The V gene lost 8 bases and the J gene lost 5 bases, with 13 bases spanning the gap. The length of the CDR3 is 11 residues. In germline, CDR1 is DFQATT, CDR2 SNEGSKA (reference sequence). DNA for the CDR3: TGCAGTTGCGGGAATTCGGACGAGCAGTACTTC. It codes for CSCGNSDEQYF.

The chain carries TRBV29-1 and TRBJ2-7; possibly TRBD2 for D (5 bases). This CDR3 spans 14 amino acids. In germline, CDR1 is SQVTM, CDR2 ANQGSEA. V was shortened by 3 bases and J by 4 bases, with 16 bases between the two germline ends. The CDR3, as DNA: TGCAGCGTTGAGACCGGGAACCACGGATACGAGCAGTACTTC. Translated, it gives CSVETGNHGYEQYF.

The chain links TRBV6-5 to TRBJ2-2; weak D call: TRBD2 (7 bases). From germline, CDR1 is MNHEY and CDR2 SVGAGI. V lost 0 bases to trimming and J lost 7 bases, with 15 bases between them. The CDR3 is 16 residues long. CDR3 protein: CASSYSTGGQSGELFF. The CDR3 DNA reads as TGTGCCAGCAGTTACTCGACCGGGGGGCAGAGCGGGGAGCTGTTTTTT.

The rearrangement joins TRBV5-4 to TRBJ2-1, with 14 bases matching TRBD2. V was clipped by 4 bases and J by 4 bases; unmatched bases: 1. CDR1 SGHNT and CDR2 YYREEE come from the germline V gene (reference sequence). CDR3 length equals 15 residues. The CDR3 region is CASSRTSGGYNEQFF. The CDR3 DNA sequence: TGTGCCAGCAGCCGGACTAGCGGGGGGTACAATGAGCAGTTCTTC.

The rearrangement uses TRBV3-1 (or the pseudogene TRBV3-2) and TRBJ1-1; D gene uncertain. The CDR3 is 14 amino acids. The V end was cut by 9 bases, the J end by 2 bases, with 16 bases between. Germline V gene lookup returns CDR1 LGHDT and CDR2 YNNKEL (reference sequence). The CDR3 coding sequence is TGTGCCAGAGCCGGCGGGGAGCTAAACACTGAAGCTTTCTTT. This codes for CARAGGELNTEAFF.

This clone was detected a few times. The rearrangement uses TRBV6-1 and TRBJ2-3; 8 nucleotides match TRBD2. After removal of 3 bases from V and 5 bases from J, the junction contained 10 bases not matched to a gene. Germline V CDR1 and CDR2: MNHNS, SASEGT. The CDR3 extends over 16 amino acids. In nucleotides, the CDR3 is TGTGCCAGCAGTGAGATAGCGGGGACTACCAAAGATACGCAGTATTTT. Protein sequence: CASSEIAGTTKDTQYF.

The J gene is TRBJ1-4, the V gene TRBV3-1 (or the pseudogene TRBV3-2); 8 nucleotides line up with TRBD1. The CDR3 is 15 residues long. CDR1 and CDR2 from the germline V gene are LGHDT and YNNKEL (reference sequence). J lost 8 bases, V lost 3 bases, and 8 bases had no gene match. CDR3 in amino acids: CASSQKTGEREKLFF. The CDR3 DNA reads TGTGCCAGCAGCCAGAAGACAGGGGAGAGGGAAAAACTGTTTTTT.

DNA of the CDR3: TGCGCCAGCAGCCTGGGCGGGGGGTCCACAGATACGCAGTATTTT. Translated: CASSLGGGSTDTQYF. The genes are TRBV4-1 and TRBJ2-3; 8 nucleotides agree with TRBD2. This CDR3 is built from 15 residues. V shed 4 bases, J shed 2 bases, and the junction held 5 bases outside the gene matches. CDR1 and CDR2 from the germline V gene are MGHRA and YSYEKL.

V is TRBV28 and J is TRBJ2-3; TRBD2 might be the D (7 bases). Looked up from germline, CDR1 is MDHEN and CDR2 is SYDVKM. The CDR3 consists of 15 residues. Trimming pared 3 bases from V and 1 base from J, leaving 11 bases between. CDR3 sequence reads: CASSLIGGGTDTQYF. The CDR3 nucleotides are TGTGCCAGCAGTTTGATAGGGGGGGGCACAGATACGCAGTATTTT.

The rearrangement uses TRBV30 and TRBJ1-1, with D possibly being TRBD1 (5 bases). The CDR3 runs to 14 residues. Per the germline V gene, CDR1 is GTSNPN and CDR2 is SVGIG (reference sequence). The ends were cut back, 3 bases at V and 4 bases at J, with 15 bases in the middle. CDR3 residues: CAWRLYGRGTEAFF. As DNA, the CDR3 is TGTGCCTGGAGATTATACGGAAGGGGCACTGAAGCTTTCTTT.